This is a list of T cell receptor beta chains from one sample in a study of patients and donors after allogeneic stem cell transplantation. TCRdb reanalysed the RT-PCR reads using MiXCR and keeps one entry per CDR3 protein. Of approximately 430,000 distinct CDR3 sequences in the sample, around 16% were seen once. Specimen: blood, either unsorted or a sorted T cell fraction (not recorded which). The receptors originated from a human donor who was either an allogeneic HSCT recipient or a stem cell or donor lymphocyte infusion donor (not recorded which). It is not recorded whose cells these are; they may come from a transplant donor. The CDR3 runs from the conserved cysteine through the conserved F or W. The D gene is left open where the match is weak. Clone size is given for some rows only: seen once, a few or many times, or a class if the clone is expanded.

TGTGCCAGCAGTCTCGGGGGGATGTACTACGAGCAGTACTTC | CASSLGGMYYEQYF | TRBV12-3/TRBV12-4 | many | TRBD2 | TRBJ2-7
TGTGCCAGTCAGGGGCCATTGTCCTACGAGCAGTACTTC | CASQGPLSYEQYF | TRBV27 | . | . | TRBJ2-7
TGTGCCAGCATGATACTAGCGGGGTACGCTGAGCAGTTCTTC | CASMILAGYAEQFF | TRBV2 | . | TRBD2 | TRBJ2-1
TGCGCCAGCAGCCAGCGACAGGAGCCCTCCTACGAGCAGTACTTC | CASSQRQEPSYEQYF | TRBV4-1 | few | . | TRBJ2-7
TGTGCCAGCAGTGCGCACTATTCCACCTACGAGCAGTACTTC | CASSAHYSTYEQYF | TRBV7-6 | few | . | TRBJ2-7
TGCAGTGCTAGAGTACCGGGGGCCTACGAGCAGTACTTC | CSARVPGAYEQYF | TRBV20-1 | . | . | TRBJ2-7
TGTGCCAGCAGTTACGTTGGAGGGGGTCAAGGAAACACCATATATTTT | CASSYVGGGQGNTIYF | TRBV6-5 | . | . | TRBJ1-3
TGTGCCAGCTCACTGGGACAGGGGGGGGACTCACCCCTCCACTTT | CASSLGQGGDSPLHF | TRBV18 | . | TRBD1 | TRBJ1-6
TGTGCCAGCAGCTTGGCCGCGGGCAGGGGAGGTCAGAATGAGCAGTTCTTC | CASSLAAGRGGQNEQFF | TRBV5-6 | . | . | TRBJ2-1
TGCAGTGCTAGAGGGGGACAGGGATTCAGCGAAAAACTGTTTTTT | CSARGGQGFSEKLFF | TRBV20-1 | few | TRBD1 | TRBJ1-4
TGTGCCAGCAGTGAAGCTTGGGGGTCTAACTATGGCTACACCTTC | CASSEAWGSNYGYTF | TRBV2 | . | . | TRBJ1-2
TGTGCCAGCAGTCCGGACACTTATGATGGCTACACCTTC | CASSPDTYDGYTF | TRBV6-6 | . | . | TRBJ1-2
TGCGCCAGCAGCCTGGAGGACAGGGTCTATGAGCAGTTCTTC | CASSLEDRVYEQFF | TRBV5-1 | . | TRBD1 | TRBJ2-1
TGCAGTGCTACAGGGTTTGGTTGGCATGGCTACACCTTC | CSATGFGWHGYTF | TRBV20-1 | few | . | TRBJ1-2
TGCGCCAGCAGCCCGCGGGGGGCCAGGAACACTGAAGCTTTCTTT | CASSPRGARNTEAFF | TRBV5-1 | . | . | TRBJ1-1
TGCAGTGCCCCCCTCGACCAAGAGATGGAAGCTTTCTTT | CSAPLDQEMEAFF | TRBV20-1 | many | . | TRBJ1-1
TGTGCCAGCAGCCAAGAGGGCCAAAGCACAGATACGCAGTATTTT | CASSQEGQSTDTQYF | TRBV3-1 | many | . | TRBJ2-3
TGTGCCAGCAGCTTTCTCAGCGGGAGCTCCTACAATGAGCAGTTCTTC | CASSFLSGSSYNEQFF | TRBV13 | few | TRBD2 | TRBJ2-1
TGTGCCAGCAGTTTATCCGGGGGGGGGGACGAGCAGTACTTC | CASSLSGGGDEQYF | TRBV12-3/TRBV12-4 | . | TRBD2 | TRBJ2-7
TGTGCCTGGAGGGCGGCCGGGGCCAACGTCCTGACTTTC | CAWRAAGANVLTF | TRBV30 | . | . | TRBJ2-6
TGTGCCAGCAGCTTAGGGGCGGGGGACAATCAGCCCCAGCATTTT | CASSLGAGDNQPQHF | TRBV7-8 | . | . | TRBJ1-5
TGTGCCAGCAGTCCCCATAGACAGGCTGGGTCCTACAATGAGCAGTTCTTC | CASSPHRQAGSYNEQFF | TRBV12-3/TRBV12-4 | few | . | TRBJ2-1
TGTGCCAGCAGTGCAACAGGGACCGGGGAGCTGTTTTTT | CASSATGTGELFF | TRBV7-2 | many | . | TRBJ2-2
TGTGCCAGCAGTTCAGCAATGGACGCAATTGGAAACACCATATATTTT | CASSSAMDAIGNTIYF | TRBV28 | few | . | TRBJ1-3
TGTGCCAGCAGCTTATACCAATCGGGAAACACCATATATTTT | CASSLYQSGNTIYF | TRBV7-6 | . | . | TRBJ1-3
TGTGCCAGCAGTTTACTCGTATTAGATACGCAGTATTTT | CASSLLVLDTQYF | TRBV27 | few | . | TRBJ2-3
TGCGCCAGCAGCTCACGACAGGGATTGAACACTGAAGCTTTCTTT | CASSSRQGLNTEAFF | TRBV5-1 | . | TRBD1 | TRBJ1-1
TGTGCCAGCCAACCTCACAGGGTCCGAGAGACCCAGTACTTC | CASQPHRVRETQYF | TRBV2 | . | . | TRBJ2-5
TGTGCCTGGAGTCGAGGGGGCCCAGGAGAGCAGTACTTC | CAWSRGGPGEQYF | TRBV30 | . | TRBD1 | TRBJ2-7
TGCAGTGCTAGAGATATAGCGGGGGTGTTTCCAGATACGCAGTATTTT | CSARDIAGVFPDTQYF | TRBV20-1 | many | TRBD2 | TRBJ2-3
TGCGCCAGCAGCTTGAATGGGGTCGACACAGATACGCAGTATTTT | CASSLNGVDTDTQYF | TRBV5-1 | many | . | TRBJ2-3
TGCAGTGCTGACGAAGGGGAGACCCAGTACTTC | CSADEGETQYF | TRBV20-1 | . | . | TRBJ2-5
TGCAGCGTTCGGAAGACAGTACCTTACAATGAGCAGTTCTTC | CSVRKTVPYNEQFF | TRBV29-1 | . | . | TRBJ2-1
TGTGCCAGCAGTGAGAGGCTAGCGGGGGTTAGGGGGACCCAGTACTTC | CASSERLAGVRGTQYF | TRBV25-1 | few | TRBD2 | TRBJ2-5
TGCGCCAGCAGCTTCTCGCCGTTGAGCACAGATACGCAGTATTTT | CASSFSPLSTDTQYF | TRBV5-1 | . | . | TRBJ2-3
TGCAGTGCTACCCGAGGACCCAGGGGGGCTAACTATGGCTACACCTTC | CSATRGPRGANYGYTF | TRBV20-1 | . | TRBD1 | TRBJ1-2
TGTGCCAGCTCAAGACAGGGGTTAGGGGAGCAGTACTTC | CASSRQGLGEQYF | TRBV18 | few | TRBD1 | TRBJ2-7
TGCGCCAGCAGCTTGAATAGGGGGCACAATGAGCAGTTCTTC | CASSLNRGHNEQFF | TRBV5-1 | . | TRBD1 | TRBJ2-1
TGTGCCAGCAGTTTCACAGGGGGCGCATGGGAGCAGTTCTTC | CASSFTGGAWEQFF | TRBV12-3/TRBV12-4 | many | TRBD1 | TRBJ2-1
TGTGCCAGCAGCCCCGACGGGACGGGAGGAGATACGCAGTATTTT | CASSPDGTGGDTQYF | TRBV3-1 | . | TRBD2 | TRBJ2-3
TGTGCCAGCAGTGAACTAGCGGGAGGTGAGCAGTACTTC | CASSELAGGEQYF | TRBV2 | . | TRBD2 | TRBJ2-7
TGTGCCAGCAGCAAACGGGGTGATCTCTATGGCTACACCTTC | CASSKRGDLYGYTF | TRBV21-1 | few | . | TRBJ1-2
TGCAGTGCTACCGGCGGGAACCAAGAGACCCAGTACTTC | CSATGGNQETQYF | TRBV20-1 | few | . | TRBJ2-5
TGTGCCAGCAGCTGGACAGGGTTGGATGGCTACACCTTC | CASSWTGLDGYTF | TRBV11-2 | few | TRBD1 | TRBJ1-2